A single T cell receptor (beta chain) is shown here with its context. The sorted-subset replicate PCRs were given roughly 190 ng DNA, which is roughly 30,000 T cell genomes. Assay used: immunoSEQ multiplex PCR; TCRdb lists only in-frame clones, some missing. The sample carries some 2,000,000 clones, 90% to 96% recorded once. The sample is drawn from a study of shared clonotypes between healthy human individuals. Study summary: Plates per donor: three CD4 naive, three CD4 memory, two CD8 naive, one CD8 memory.

Trimming removed 0 bases at V and 4 bases at J, with 10 bases between. The germline gives CDR1 MGHRA, CDR2 YSYEKL. This CDR3 has 15 residues. This clonotype originated in a young man in good health. The specimen sequenced was naive CD4+ T cells sorted from blood. The subset is: CD45RA+ positively selected. This chain joins TRBV4-1 and TRBJ1-3, with a weak D call TRBD1 (5 bases). The CDR3 DNA follows: TGCGCCAGCAGCCAAGATGGGGGAGGGGGAAACACCATATATTTT. Translated, it gives CASSQDGGGGNTIYF.